Listed below are T cell receptor beta chains from one sample, sequenced in a study of shared clonotypes between healthy human individuals. Only in-frame clones appear in the TCRdb table, and some are missing; sequencing was by immunoSEQ multiplex PCR. Of 2 million or so clones listed, 85% to 95% are singletons. The specimen was naive CD8+ T cells sorted from blood. All receptors come from a man aged 18 to 30 in good health. CDR3s include the opening cysteine and the closing phenylalanine or tryptophan. A D gene is named only where the DNA matches it firmly. Clone sizes are given selectively: once, few, many, or a class where the clone is expanded.

TRBJ1-4 - TRBV30 - TGTGCCTGGAGTGCGGAGGATGAAAAACTGTTTTTT CAWSAEDEKLFF
TRBJ1-6 - TRBV6-5 - TGTGCCAGCAGTTACTCGTTGGGTTTTAATTCACCCCTCCACTTT CASSYSLGFNSPLHF
TRBJ2-7 once TRBV4-3 - TGCGCCAGCAGCCAGGACCTAGAGGGGGAGCAGTACTTC CASSQDLEGEQYF
TRBJ2-5 - TRBV7-9 - TGTGCCAGCAGCCCCGTTTTTGGTGGGTCAGAGACCCAGTACTTC CASSPVFGGSETQYF
TRBJ2-1 - TRBV27 - TGTGCCAGCAGCTGGACAGCTTTGGATGAGCAGTTCTTC CASSWTALDEQFF
TRBJ1-5 - TRBV19 - TGTGCCAGTAGTATTCCAGGGTATAGCAATCAGCCCCAGCATTTT CASSIPGYSNQPQHF
TRBJ2-7 - TRBV7-2 - TGTGCCAGCAGCAACGGAAACCAAGGGGAGCAGTACTTC CASSNGNQGEQYF
TRBJ2-3 - TRBV2 - TGTGCCAGCAGTGAGCGGGATACGCAGTATTTT CASSERDTQYF
TRBJ1-5 - TRBV27 TRBD1 TGTGCCAGCAGTTTGGACAGGTTCAATCAGCCCCAGCATTTT CASSLDRFNQPQHF
TRBJ2-7 - TRBV27 TRBD1 TGTGCCAGCAGCAACGAGGGGACAGGTATATCCTACGAGCAGTACTTC CASSNEGTGISYEQYF
TRBJ1-5 - TRBV5-6 - TGTGCCAGCAGTTTCGGGACGCCCGGGGGGCCCCAGCATTTT CASSFGTPGGPQHF
TRBJ1-3 - TRBV30 - TGTGCCTGGACGGGACGGTACTCTGGAAACACCATATATTTT CAWTGRYSGNTIYF
TRBJ2-1 - TRBV5-1 TRBD1 TGCGCCAGCAGCTTACAGGGGGCCGGTGAGCAGTTCTTC CASSLQGAGEQFF
TRBJ2-6 once TRBV7-3 TRBD1 TGTGCCAGCAGCCTACCGGGACAGGAGATATCTGGGGCCAACGTCCTGACTTTC CASSLPGQEISGANVLTF
TRBJ2-2 - TRBV6-5 - TGTGCCAGCAGTCCCTTTCCCACCGGGGAGCTGTTTTTT CASSPFPTGELFF
TRBJ1-5 few TRBV10-2 - TGCGCCAGCGTCGAGGTTGAGAATCAGCCCCAGCATTTT CASVEVENQPQHF
TRBJ2-4 - TRBV27 TRBD1 TGTGCCAGCAGTTCAACGGACAGGGTTGCCCCCGGGTCCGGAGGGAACATTCAGTACTTC CASSSTDRVAPGSGGNIQYF
TRBJ2-1 - TRBV6-5 TRBD1 TGTGCCAGCAAGGTGGGACAGGGGGCGGGTAATGAGCAGTTCTTC CASKVGQGAGNEQFF
TRBJ2-2 - TRBV19 - TGTGCCAGTATGGGGGACACCGGGGAGCTGTTTTTT CASMGDTGELFF
TRBJ2-7 - TRBV6-4 TRBD2 TGTGCCAGCAGTGAAACGATGGACCTTCTAGCGGGAGGCTACTACGAGCAGTACTTC CASSETMDLLAGGYYEQYF
TRBJ1-2 once TRBV4-3 TRBD1 TGCGCCAGCAGCCAAGATATTGGGACAGCCAGCTACTATGGCTACACCTTC CASSQDIGTASYYGYTF
TRBJ2-1 - TRBV10-1 TRBD2 TGCGCCAGCAGTGAGGGCGGGGGATACAATGAGCAGTTCTTC CASSEGGGYNEQFF
TRBJ1-2 - TRBV5-1 TRBD1 TGCGCCAGCAGCCCAGCACCTTGGGACAGCAGCGTTAACTATGGCTACACCTTC CASSPAPWDSSVNYGYTF
TRBJ2-7 - TRBV9 TRBD1 TGTGCCAGCAGCCCGCGACAGGGGGTCTACGAGCAGTACTTC CASSPRQGVYEQYF
TRBJ1-1 - TRBV5-4 TRBD1 TGTGCCAGCACCGTGACAGGGCTGAACACTGAAGCTTTCTTT CASTVTGLNTEAFF
TRBJ2-7 - TRBV28 TRBD2 TGTGCCAGCAGTAGGAGCGGGGGGGCCTACGAGCAGTACTTC CASSRSGGAYEQYF
TRBJ1-2 - TRBV5-1 - TGCGCCAGCAGAATTTCGTCAGGGGTAAATTATGGCTACACCTTC CASRISSGVNYGYTF
TRBJ2-2 - TRBV6-5 - TGTGCCAGCAGTTACACTTACGGGTCCGGGGAGCTGTTTTTT CASSYTYGSGELFF
TRBJ2-1 - TRBV27 - TGTGCCAGCAGTTTAGCGGGCCACAATGAGCAGTTCTTC CASSLAGHNEQFF
TRBJ2-7 - TRBV5-6 - TGTGCCAGCAGCTTGGCGTTGGGACACTACGAGCAGTACTTC CASSLALGHYEQYF
TRBJ2-1 - TRBV6-1 TRBD1 TGTGCCAGCAGTGAGGGGGGACAGGGGGCCGGTGAGCAGTTCTTC CASSEGGQGAGEQFF
TRBJ2-3 - TRBV11-3 - TGTGCCAGCAGCCCTCTAGGTCAGGCAGATACGCAGTATTTT CASSPLGQADTQYF
TRBJ2-7 - TRBV6-5 - TGTGCCAGCAGTTACTCGACCAGGGGGGACGAGCAGTACTTC CASSYSTRGDEQYF
TRBJ1-2 - TRBV28 - TGTGCCAGCAGTGCAACAGGGAGTCCCTATGGCTACACCTTC CASSATGSPYGYTF
TRBJ1-1 - TRBV29-1 - TGCAGCGTTGAGTGGGAGGGGAGGGTATCGGACACTGAAGCTTTCTTT CSVEWEGRVSDTEAFF
TRBJ2-2 - TRBV4-2 - TGTGCCAGCAGCCAAGAGGGGATTAACACCGGGGAGCTGTTTTTT CASSQEGINTGELFF
TRBJ2-2 - TRBV7-8 TRBD2 TGTGCCAGCAGCTCCACCATACTAGCGCCGAACACCGGGGAGCTGTTTTTT CASSSTILAPNTGELFF
TRBJ2-3 - TRBV6-6 TRBD1 TGTGCCAGCAGTTATTGGGACAGGGGAACAGATACGCAGTATTTT CASSYWDRGTDTQYF
TRBJ1-4 - TRBV2 - TGTGCCAGCAGTGAGGGGGCAGCGGTAGAAAAACTGTTTTTT CASSEGAAVEKLFF
TRBJ2-3 - TRBV7-8 TRBD2 TGTGCCAGCAGCTTAGCGGGAGGGATGCCAGATACGCAGTATTTT CASSLAGGMPDTQYF
TRBJ2-3 - TRBV11-2 - TGTGCCAGCACCCAACTAGCTTATCCAGATACGCAGTATTTT CASTQLAYPDTQYF
TRBJ2-7 - TRBV27 - TGTGCCAGCAGTTTAGGCTGGGAGGAGGGGCCAGACGAGCAGTACTTC CASSLGWEEGPDEQYF
TRBJ2-3 - TRBV2 - TGTGCCAGTCATACTCTTTCTCAGGGAATCACAGATACGCAGTATTTT CASHTLSQGITDTQYF
TRBJ2-7 - TRBV7-9 - TGTGCCAGCAGCTTAGCGCAGGGGGGGACCTACGAGCAGTACTTC CASSLAQGGTYEQYF
TRBJ2-3 once TRBV28 TRBD2 TGTGCCAGCAGACCTTTAGTGGGAGGGGTGGATACGCAGTATTTT CASRPLVGGVDTQYF
TRBJ1-1 few TRBV6-1 - TGTGCCAGCAGTGAAGACTTCGGGTGGAACACTGAAGCTTTCTTT CASSEDFGWNTEAFF
TRBJ2-3 - TRBV28 - TGTGCCAGCAGTTTCTTTCCCCAGGGGACCACAGATACGCAGTATTTT CASSFFPQGTTDTQYF